This T cell receptor beta chain was sequenced for a study of shared clonotypes between healthy human individuals. Naive-designated CD8 cells lacked CD45RO, were positively enriched for CCR7, and omitted terminally differentiated effector memory CD45RA+ cells. Study-level results: Clonotypes not shared had lower generation probabilities than those common to all four donors. Sharing across four donors was highest in naive CD4 (roughly 5%) and lowest in memory CD8 (about 0.4%).

TCRdb's table, derived via immunoSEQ multiplex PCR, lists solely in-frame clones and lacks some. The top ten clones hold 0.85% to 1.2% of a sample with some 2 million clones, roughly 94% of them seen once. This CDR3 contains 14 residues. In germline, CDR1 is SGHAT, CDR2 FQNNGV. V lost 7 bases to trimming and J lost 8 bases; unmatched junction nucleotides: 10. A remark on this clone: What it binds is unknown.

The clonotype originates from a man between 18 and 29 years old in good health. This chain joins TRBV11-2 and TRBJ2-1; 8 positions match TRBD2. The source material was naive CD8+ T cells sorted from blood. CDR3 sequence: CASTPGGALDEQFF. DNA of the CDR3: TGTGCCAGCACCCCCGGGGGGGCCCTAGATGAGCAGTTCTTC.